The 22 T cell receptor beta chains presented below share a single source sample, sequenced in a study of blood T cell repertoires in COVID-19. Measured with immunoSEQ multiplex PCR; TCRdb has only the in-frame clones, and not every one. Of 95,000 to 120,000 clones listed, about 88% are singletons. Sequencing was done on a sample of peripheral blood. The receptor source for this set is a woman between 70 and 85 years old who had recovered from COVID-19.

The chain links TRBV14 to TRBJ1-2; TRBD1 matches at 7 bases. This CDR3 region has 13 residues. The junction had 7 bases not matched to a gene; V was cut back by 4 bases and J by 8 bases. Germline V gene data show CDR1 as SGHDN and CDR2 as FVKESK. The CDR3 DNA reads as TGTGCCAGCAGCCGCACAGGGGCAGGCGGCTACACCTTC. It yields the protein CASSRTGAGGYTF.

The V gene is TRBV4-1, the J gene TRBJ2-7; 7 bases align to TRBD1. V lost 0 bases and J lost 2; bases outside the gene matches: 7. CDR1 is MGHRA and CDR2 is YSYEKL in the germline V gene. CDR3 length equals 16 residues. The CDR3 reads CASSQDRTGLTYEQYF. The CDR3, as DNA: TGCGCCAGCAGCCAAGATAGGACAGGCCTCACCTACGAGCAGTACTTC.

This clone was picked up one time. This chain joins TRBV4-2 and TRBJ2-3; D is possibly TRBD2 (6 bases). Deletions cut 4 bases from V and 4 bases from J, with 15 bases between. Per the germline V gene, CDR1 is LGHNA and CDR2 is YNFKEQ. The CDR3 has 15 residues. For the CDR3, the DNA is TGTGCCAGCAGCCCCGGACCCGAGCGGGCAGATACGCAGTATTTT. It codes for CASSPGPERADTQYF.

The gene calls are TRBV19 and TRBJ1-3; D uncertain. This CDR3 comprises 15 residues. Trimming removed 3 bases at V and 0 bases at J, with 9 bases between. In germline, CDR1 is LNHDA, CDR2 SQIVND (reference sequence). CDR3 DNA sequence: TGTGCCAGTAGTATCGGAGTGTTCTCTGGAAACACCATATATTTT. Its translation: CASSIGVFSGNTIYF.

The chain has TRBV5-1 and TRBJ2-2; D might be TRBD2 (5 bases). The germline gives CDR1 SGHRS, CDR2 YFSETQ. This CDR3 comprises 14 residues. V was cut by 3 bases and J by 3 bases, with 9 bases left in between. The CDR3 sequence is CASSSYGDTGELFF. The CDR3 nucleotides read TGCGCCAGCAGCTCCTACGGGGACACCGGGGAGCTGTTTTTT.

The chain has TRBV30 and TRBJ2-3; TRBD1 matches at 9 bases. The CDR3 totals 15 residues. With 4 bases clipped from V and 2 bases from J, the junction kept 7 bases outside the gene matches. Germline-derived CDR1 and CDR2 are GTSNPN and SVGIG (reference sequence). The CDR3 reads CAWISWDRVTDTQYF. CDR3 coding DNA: TGTGCCTGGATTTCTTGGGACAGGGTCACAGATACGCAGTATTTT.

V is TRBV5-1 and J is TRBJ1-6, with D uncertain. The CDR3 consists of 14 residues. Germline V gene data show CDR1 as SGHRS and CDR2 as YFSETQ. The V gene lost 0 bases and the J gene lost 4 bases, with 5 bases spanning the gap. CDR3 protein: CASSLAGYNSPLHF. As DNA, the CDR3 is TGCGCCAGCAGCTTGGCCGGGTATAATTCACCCCTCCACTTT.

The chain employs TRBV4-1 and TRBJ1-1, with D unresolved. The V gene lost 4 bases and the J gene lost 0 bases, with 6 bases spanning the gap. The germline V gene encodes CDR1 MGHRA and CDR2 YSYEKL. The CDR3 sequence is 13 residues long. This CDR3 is CASSLQMNTEAFF. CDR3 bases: TGCGCCAGCAGCCTACAGATGAACACTGAAGCTTTCTTT.

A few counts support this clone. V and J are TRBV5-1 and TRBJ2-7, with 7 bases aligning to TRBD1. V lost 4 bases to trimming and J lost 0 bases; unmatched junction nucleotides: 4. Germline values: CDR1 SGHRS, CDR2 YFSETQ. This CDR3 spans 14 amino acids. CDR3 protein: CASSPGQISYEQYF. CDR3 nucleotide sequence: TGCGCCAGCAGCCCGGGACAGATCTCCTACGAGCAGTACTTC.

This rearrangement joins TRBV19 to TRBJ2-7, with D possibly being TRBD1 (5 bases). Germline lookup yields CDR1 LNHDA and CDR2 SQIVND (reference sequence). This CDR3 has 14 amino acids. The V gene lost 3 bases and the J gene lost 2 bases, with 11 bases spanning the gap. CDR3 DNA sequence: TGTGCCAGTAGTATTGGGGCTAGTCCCTACGAGCAGTACTTC. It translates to CASSIGASPYEQYF.

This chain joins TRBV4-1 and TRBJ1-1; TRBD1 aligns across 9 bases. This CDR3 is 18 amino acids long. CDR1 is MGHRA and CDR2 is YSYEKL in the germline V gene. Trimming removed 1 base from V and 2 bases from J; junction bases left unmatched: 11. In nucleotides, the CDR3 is TGCGCCAGCAGCCAAGCCGGGACAGGGAGGAGCGGAAACACTGAAGCTTTCTTT. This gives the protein CASSQAGTGRSGNTEAFF.

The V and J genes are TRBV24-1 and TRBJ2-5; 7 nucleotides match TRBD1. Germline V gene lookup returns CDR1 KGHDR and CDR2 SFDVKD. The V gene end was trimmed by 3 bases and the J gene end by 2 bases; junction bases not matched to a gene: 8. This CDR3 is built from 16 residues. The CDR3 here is CATSDLIAGGQETQYF. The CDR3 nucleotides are TGTGCCACCAGTGATCTAATTGCAGGGGGTCAAGAGACCCAGTACTTC.

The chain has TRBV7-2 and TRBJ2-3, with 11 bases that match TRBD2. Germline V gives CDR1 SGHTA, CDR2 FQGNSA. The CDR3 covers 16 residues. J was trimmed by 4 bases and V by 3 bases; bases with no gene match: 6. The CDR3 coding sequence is TGTGCCAGCAGCTTGGCTCTAGCGGGGGGCGCAGATACGCAGTATTTT. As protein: CASSLALAGGADTQYF. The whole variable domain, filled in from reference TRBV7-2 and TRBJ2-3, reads GAGVSQSPSNKVTEKGKDVELRCDPISGHTALYWYRQSLGQGLEFLIYFQGNSAPDKSGLPSDRFSAERTGGSVSTLTIQRTQQEDSAVYLCASSLALAGGADTQYFGPGTRLTVL.

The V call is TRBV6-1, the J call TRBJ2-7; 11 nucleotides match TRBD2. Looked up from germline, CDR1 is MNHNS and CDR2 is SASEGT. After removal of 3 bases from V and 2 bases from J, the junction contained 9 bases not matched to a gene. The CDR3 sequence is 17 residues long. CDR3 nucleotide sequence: TGTGCCAGCAGTGACCCCCGCACTAGCGGGAGACCCTACGAGCAGTACTTC. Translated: CASSDPRTSGRPYEQYF.

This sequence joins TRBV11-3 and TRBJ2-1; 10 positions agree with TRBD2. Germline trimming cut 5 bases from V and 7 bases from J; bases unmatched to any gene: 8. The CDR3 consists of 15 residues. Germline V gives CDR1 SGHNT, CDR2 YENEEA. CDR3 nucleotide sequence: TGTGCCAGCAGCCTGGGACTAGCGTTAGCTAATGAGCAGTTCTTC. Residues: CASSLGLALANEQFF. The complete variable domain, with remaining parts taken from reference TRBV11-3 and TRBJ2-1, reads EAGVVQSPRYKIIEKKQPVAFWCNPISGHNTLYWYLQNLGQGPELLIRYENEEAVDDSQLPKDRFSAERLKGVDSTLKIQPAELGDSAVYLCASSLGLALANEQFFGPGTRLTVL.

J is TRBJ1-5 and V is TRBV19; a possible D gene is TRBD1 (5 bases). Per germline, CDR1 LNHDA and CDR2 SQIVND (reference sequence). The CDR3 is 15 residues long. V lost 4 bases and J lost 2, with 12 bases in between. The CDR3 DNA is TGTGCCAGTAGTAGGGGGGTGCAGGGCAATCAGCCCCAGCATTTT. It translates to CASSRGVQGNQPQHF.

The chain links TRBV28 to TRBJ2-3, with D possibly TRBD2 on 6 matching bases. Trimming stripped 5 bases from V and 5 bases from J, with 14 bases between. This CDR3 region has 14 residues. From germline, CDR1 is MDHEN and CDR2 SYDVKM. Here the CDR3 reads CASSPSGGLDTQYF. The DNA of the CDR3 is TGTGCCAGCAGTCCGTCTGGAGGGTTAGATACGCAGTATTTT.

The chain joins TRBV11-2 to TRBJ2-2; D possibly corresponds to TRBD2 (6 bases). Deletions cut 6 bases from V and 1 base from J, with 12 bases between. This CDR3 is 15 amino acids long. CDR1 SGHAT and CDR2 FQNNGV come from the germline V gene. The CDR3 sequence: CASRVSGWNTGELFF. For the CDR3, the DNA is TGTGCCAGCAGGGTGAGCGGGTGGAACACCGGGGAGCTGTTTTTT.

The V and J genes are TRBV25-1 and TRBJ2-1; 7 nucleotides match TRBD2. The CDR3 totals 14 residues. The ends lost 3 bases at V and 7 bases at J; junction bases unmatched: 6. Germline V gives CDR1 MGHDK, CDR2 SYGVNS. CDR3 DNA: TGTGCCAGCAGTGAGGGACTACCATGGAATGAGCAGTTCTTC. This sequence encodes CASSEGLPWNEQFF.

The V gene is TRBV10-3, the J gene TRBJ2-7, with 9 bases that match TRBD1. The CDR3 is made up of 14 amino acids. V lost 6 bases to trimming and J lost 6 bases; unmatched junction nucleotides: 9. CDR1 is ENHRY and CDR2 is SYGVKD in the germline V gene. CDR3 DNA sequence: TGTGCCATCAGCCTACCAGGGACAGGGCTCGAGCAGTACTTC. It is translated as CAISLPGTGLEQYF.

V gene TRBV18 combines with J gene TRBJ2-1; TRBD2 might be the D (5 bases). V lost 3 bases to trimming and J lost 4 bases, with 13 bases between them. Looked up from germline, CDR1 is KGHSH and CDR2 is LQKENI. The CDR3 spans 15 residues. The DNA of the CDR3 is TGTGCCAGCTCACCGGCTAGCCGAGTATACAATGAGCAGTTCTTC. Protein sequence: CASSPASRVYNEQFF.

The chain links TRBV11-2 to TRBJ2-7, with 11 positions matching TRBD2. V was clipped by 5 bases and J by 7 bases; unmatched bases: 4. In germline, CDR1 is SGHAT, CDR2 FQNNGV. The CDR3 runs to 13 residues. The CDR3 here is CASSPRLAGEQYF. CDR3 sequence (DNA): TGTGCCAGCAGCCCTCGACTAGCGGGGGAGCAGTACTTC.